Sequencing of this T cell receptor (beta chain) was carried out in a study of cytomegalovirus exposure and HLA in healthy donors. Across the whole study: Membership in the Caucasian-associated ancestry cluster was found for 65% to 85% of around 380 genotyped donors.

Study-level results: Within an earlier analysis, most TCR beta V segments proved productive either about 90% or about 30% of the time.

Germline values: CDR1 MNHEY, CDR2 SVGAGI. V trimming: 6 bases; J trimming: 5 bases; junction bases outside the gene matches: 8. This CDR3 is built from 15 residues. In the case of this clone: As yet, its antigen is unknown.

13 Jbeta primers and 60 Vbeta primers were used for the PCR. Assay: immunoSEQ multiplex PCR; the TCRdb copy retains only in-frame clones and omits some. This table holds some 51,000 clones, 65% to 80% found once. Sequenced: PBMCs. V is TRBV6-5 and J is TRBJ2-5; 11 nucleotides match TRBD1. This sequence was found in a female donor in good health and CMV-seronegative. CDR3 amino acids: CASSQGQGASETQYF. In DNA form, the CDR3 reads TGTGCCAGCAGCCAAGGACAGGGGGCGAGTGAGACCCAGTACTTC.